Presented here are 22 T cell receptor beta chains from one specimen sequenced in a study of blood T cell repertoires in COVID-19. Some clones are missing from TCRdb's copy, which holds only in-frame ones; the method was immunoSEQ multiplex PCR. The sample consists of fewer than 90,000 clones, more than 80% of them appearing once. The sample was peripheral blood. The source is a man aged 25 to 40 with acute or convalescent COVID-19.

This sequence joins TRBV28 and TRBJ1-6, with a weak D call TRBD1 (6 bases). The CDR3 sequence is 14 residues long. Germline lookup yields CDR1 MDHEN and CDR2 SYDVKM. V shed 5 bases and J shed 7 bases, with 12 bases lying between them. Here the CDR3 reads CASSPTGRNSPLHF. The CDR3 nucleotides are TGTGCCAGCAGTCCCACAGGGCGGAATTCACCCCTCCACTTT.

The chain has TRBV9 and TRBJ2-3, with TRBD2 matching 9 bases. This CDR3 comprises 16 residues. Germline lookup yields CDR1 SGDLS and CDR2 YYNGEE. V lost 3 bases, J lost 2 bases, and 7 bases stayed unmatched. The CDR3 sequence: CASSAIAGAITDTQYF. For the CDR3, the DNA is TGTGCCAGCAGCGCCATAGCGGGAGCCATCACAGATACGCAGTATTTT. Full variable domain (missing parts from reference TRBV9 and TRBJ2-3): DSGVTQTPKHLITATGQRVTLRCSPRSGDLSVYWYQQSLDQGLQFLIQYYNGEERAKGNILERFSAQQFPDLHSELNLSSLELGDSALYFCASSAIAGAITDTQYFGPGTRLTVL.

The chain recombines TRBV6-5 with TRBJ1-2, with 7 bases fitting TRBD1. Trimming took 5 bases from V and 6 from J; bases not matched to a gene: 6. The CDR3 covers 13 residues. Germline V gives CDR1 MNHEY, CDR2 SVGAGI. DNA for the CDR3: TGTGCCAGCAGTCGCAGGGGGTCAGATGGCTACACCTTC. This sequence encodes CASSRRGSDGYTF.

The chain recombines TRBV9 with TRBJ1-5, with 9 bases matching TRBD1. V shed 2 bases, J shed 3 bases, and the junction held 3 bases outside the gene matches. The CDR3 loop spans 15 amino acids. Germline CDR1 SGDLS, CDR2 YYNGEE. CDR3 region: CASSVGTGYNQPQHF. As DNA, the CDR3 is TGTGCCAGCAGCGTTGGGACAGGGTACAATCAGCCCCAGCATTTT. The full variable domain, rest sourced from reference TRBV9 and TRBJ1-5, is DSGVTQTPKHLITATGQRVTLRCSPRSGDLSVYWYQQSLDQGLQFLIQYYNGEERAKGNILERFSAQQFPDLHSELNLSSLELGDSALYFCASSVGTGYNQPQHFGDGTRLSIL.

Of note for this clone: One junction end disagrees with the germline gene, perhaps due to a read error. V usage is TRBV11-2 and J usage is TRBJ2-7; 8 nucleotides agree with TRBD1. This CDR3 is built from 13 residues. Per germline, CDR1 SGHAT and CDR2 FQNNGV. In DNA form, the CDR3 reads TGTGCCAGCAGCACTAACCCGGACAGGGTGAGGCACTTC. Protein sequence: CASSTNPDRVRHF.

This chain joins TRBV7-3 and TRBJ2-3; D is undetermined. Germline CDR1 and CDR2: SGHTA and FQGTGA. The CDR3 consists of 13 residues. V shed 0 bases and J shed 1 base, with 2 bases lying between them. DNA of the CDR3: TGTGCCAGCAGCTTAACCGGCACAGATACGCAGTATTTT. This translates into CASSLTGTDTQYF.

The genes are TRBV4-3 and TRBJ2-2; TRBD1 is a possible D gene (6 bases). CDR3 length: 15 residues. The germline gives CDR1 LGHNA, CDR2 YSLEER. V was cut by 1 base and J by 9 bases, with 15 bases left in between. CDR3 coding DNA: TGCGCCAGCAGCCAAGTTGCCCAGCAGGGGTGGGAGCTGTTTTTT. This translates into CASSQVAQQGWELFF.

The V and J genes are TRBV28 and TRBJ2-3; TRBD2 aligns across 10 bases. Germline values: CDR1 MDHEN, CDR2 SYDVKM. Trimming removed 5 bases from V and 4 bases from J; junction bases left unmatched: 6. The CDR3 contains 15 residues. CDR3 in DNA: TGTGCCAGCAGTCCAAGCGGGAGGGCCCCAGATACGCAGTATTTT. It specifies CASSPSGRAPDTQYF. The full variable domain, with the rest looked up from reference TRBV28 and TRBJ2-3, is DVKVTQSSRYLVKRTGEKVFLECVQDMDHENMFWYRQDPGLGLRLIYFSYDVKMKEKGDIPEGYSVSREKKERFSLILESASTNQTSMYLCASSPSGRAPDTQYFGPGTRLTVL.

This chain uses TRBV5-5 with TRBJ2-7, with TRBD1 identical over 8 bases. Germline lookup yields CDR1 SGHKS and CDR2 YYEKEE (reference sequence). The CDR3 is 16 amino acids. V lost 3 bases and J lost 2; bases outside the gene matches: 10. CDR3 bases: TGTGCCAGCAGCTCGCTACCGACAGGGGCCGCCTACGAGCAGTACTTC. Protein product: CASSSLPTGAAYEQYF.

The chain is built from TRBV4-2 and TRBJ1-1; TRBD1 agrees at 8 bases. With V trimmed by 5 bases and J by 3 bases, 14 bases remained unmatched. Germline V gene data show CDR1 as LGHNA and CDR2 as YNFKEQ. The length of the CDR3 is 17 residues. As DNA, the CDR3 is TGTGCCAGCAGCGAGGTTAGGACAGGGTTTGGGGACACTGAAGCTTTCTTT. Its protein product is CASSEVRTGFGDTEAFF.

V gene TRBV14 combines with J gene TRBJ1-1; a weak D match, TRBD1 (5 bases). The CDR3 runs 13 residues. Deletions cut 8 bases from V and 4 bases from J, with 14 bases between. Germline-derived CDR1 and CDR2 are SGHDN and FVKESK. In DNA, the CDR3 is TGTGCCAGCGCCTTGGGGGGTCGCACTGAAGCTTTCTTT. This translates into CASALGGRTEAFF.

This clone was counted a single time. The V and J genes are TRBV4-1 and TRBJ2-2, with a possible D match to TRBD2 (6 bases). The CDR3 is 13 amino acids. CDR1 and CDR2 (germline): MGHRA, YSYEKL. V lost 4 bases and J lost 7, with 10 bases in between. The CDR3 loop is CASSRLTSGELFF. Here the CDR3 DNA reads TGCGCCAGCAGCCGCTTGACTAGCGGGGAGCTGTTTTTT.

Worth noting for this clone: The same CDR3 is also encoded by other DNA sequences in this sample. The rearrangement joins TRBV9 to TRBJ1-1, with D possibly matching TRBD1 (5 bases). The V gene lost 3 bases and the J gene lost 4 bases, with 13 bases spanning the gap. CDR3 size: 14 residues. Germline-derived CDR1 and CDR2 are SGDLS and YYNGEE. The CDR3 nucleotides read TGTGCCAGCAGCGCCCAGGTGGGGGGCACTGAAGCTTTCTTT. Its translation is CASSAQVGGTEAFF. Complete variable domain (other parts from reference TRBV9 and TRBJ1-1): DSGVTQTPKHLITATGQRVTLRCSPRSGDLSVYWYQQSLDQGLQFLIQYYNGEERAKGNILERFSAQQFPDLHSELNLSSLELGDSALYFCASSAQVGGTEAFFGQGTRLTVV.

This clone was recorded once. The rearrangement joins TRBV18 to TRBJ1-6; tentatively, D is TRBD1 (5 bases). The CDR3 runs to 16 residues. Germline lookup yields CDR1 KGHSH and CDR2 LQKENI. The V gene lost 3 bases and the J gene lost 4 bases, with 13 bases spanning the gap. This chain's CDR3 is CASSPQGLGYNSPLHF. CDR3 nucleotide sequence: TGTGCCAGCTCACCTCAGGGCCTCGGTTATAATTCACCCCTCCACTTT.

The chain uses TRBV5-1 and TRBJ1-2, with TRBD1 as a possible D gene (6 bases). Germline lookup yields CDR1 SGHRS and CDR2 YFSETQ. V was clipped by 2 bases and J by 4 bases, with 9 bases between them. The CDR3 spans 13 residues. DNA for the CDR3: TGCGCCAGCAGCTTTGAAGGGGGCTATGGCTACACCTTC. Its translation: CASSFEGGYGYTF.

The chain recombines TRBV7-2 with TRBJ1-2, with D tentatively TRBD1 (6 bases). Deletions cut 3 bases from V and 8 bases from J, with 16 bases between. The CDR3 contains 14 residues. CDR1 and CDR2 (germline): SGHTA, FQGNSA. CDR3 loop: CASSFPKGRGGYTF. CDR3 sequence (DNA): TGTGCCAGCAGCTTCCCGAAGGGGAGGGGGGGCTACACCTTC. The whole variable domain, remainder taken from reference TRBV7-2 and TRBJ1-2, is GAGVSQSPSNKVTEKGKDVELRCDPISGHTALYWYRQSLGQGLEFLIYFQGNSAPDKSGLPSDRFSAERTGGSVSTLTIQRTQQEDSAVYLCASSFPKGRGGYTFGSGTRLTVV.

This chain links TRBV28 with TRBJ1-5; D gene ambiguous. CDR1 and CDR2 from the germline V gene are MDHEN and SYDVKM. This CDR3 comprises 17 residues. Trimming pared 2 bases from V and 7 bases from J, leaving 21 bases between. CDR3 bases: TGTGCCAGCAGTTTACCCCCCAGCGGGGTTGGGCTGCAGCCCCAGCATTTT. Protein product: CASSLPPSGVGLQPQHF.

The chain recombines TRBV2 with TRBJ2-7; perhaps TRBD1 as D (6 bases). There are 14 residues in the CDR3. Germline CDR1 is SNHLY and CDR2 is FYNNEI. V lost 6 bases to trimming and J lost 0 bases, with 12 bases between them. As DNA, the CDR3 is TGTGCCAGCAGCACCGGACAGAGCTCCTACGAGCAGTACTTC. It specifies CASSTGQSSYEQYF.

The chain links TRBV4-3 to TRBJ2-1; 10 nucleotides agree with TRBD1. CDR3 length: 19 residues. Germline trimming cut 4 bases from V and 6 bases from J; bases unmatched to any gene: 18. Germline CDR1 LGHNA, CDR2 YSLEER. In DNA, the CDR3 is TGCGCCAGCAGCCGATTCGGGACAGGGGCGCCTAGCGGATTCAATGAGCAGTTCTTC. Amino acid sequence: CASSRFGTGAPSGFNEQFF.

This clone appeared a single time. The gene calls are TRBV6-4 and TRBJ2-2, with unresolved D. Trimming pared 3 bases from V and 5 bases from J, leaving 7 bases between. Germline lookup yields CDR1 MRHNA and CDR2 SNTAGT. The CDR3 length is 13 residues. The CDR3 sequence is CASSEAETGELFF. The CDR3 DNA reads as TGTGCCAGCAGTGAGGCGGAGACCGGGGAGCTGTTTTTT.

This clone showed up just a few times. The rearrangement links TRBV7-2 to TRBJ1-2; D is unclear. The V and J ends lost 0 bases and 5 bases respectively, with 13 bases between them. This CDR3 is 15 amino acids long. In germline, CDR1 is SGHTA, CDR2 FQGNSA. CDR3 loop: CASSLAPGVSYGYTF. The CDR3 nucleotides read TGTGCCAGCAGCTTAGCGCCTGGAGTGTCTTATGGCTACACCTTC. Full variable domain (remainder filled in from reference TRBV7-2 and TRBJ1-2): GAGVSQSPSNKVTEKGKDVELRCDPISGHTALYWYRQSLGQGLEFLIYFQGNSAPDKSGLPSDRFSAERTGGSVSTLTIQRTQQEDSAVYLCASSLAPGVSYGYTFGSGTRLTVV.

The V and J genes are TRBV6-1 and TRBJ1-6; 7 bases match TRBD1. The V and J ends lost 1 base and 7 bases, in that order; junction bases with no gene match: 4. The germline V gene has CDR1 MNHNS and CDR2 SASEGT. This CDR3 spans 15 amino acids. The CDR3 loop is CASSEVGTANSPLHF. The CDR3 DNA sequence: TGTGCCAGCAGTGAAGTGGGGACAGCCAATTCACCCCTCCACTTT.